One and the same sample provided the 10 T cell receptor beta chains below, sequenced in a study of identical twins. TCRdb reprocessed the 5' RACE reads via MiXCR and lists one record per CDR3 protein. The sample yields around 1.7 million distinct CDR3 sequences, around a third seen once. The specimen was cord blood. These TCRs come from a newborn girl in good health.

Here the CDR3 reads CSARGPGAYNSPLHF. DNA of the CDR3: TGCAGTGCTAGGGGACCAGGGGCCTATAATTCACCCCTCCACTTT. This chain joins TRBV20-1 and TRBJ1-6; tentatively, D is TRBD1 (6 bases). Germline V gene sequence: CDR1 DFQATT, CDR2 SNEGSKA (reference sequence). The CDR3 has 15 residues. V was shortened by 3 bases and J by 2 bases, with 11 bases between the two germline ends.

In regard to this clonotype: A much larger clone differs from this one at a single base, so this may be a read error. J is TRBJ1-4 and V is TRBV29-1, with D maybe TRBD1 (6 bases). The CDR3 has 11 residues. The V gene lost 7 bases and the J gene lost 8 bases, with 11 bases spanning the gap. The germline V gene has CDR1 SQVTM and CDR2 ANQGSEA. The CDR3 reads CSGSRGEKLFF. The DNA for the CDR3 is TGCAGCGGCTCAAGGGGGGAAAAACTGTTTTTT.

The V and J genes are TRBV2 and TRBJ2-5; 12 positions match TRBD2. CDR1 SNHLY and CDR2 FYNNEI come from the germline V gene. CDR3 length: 14 amino acids. Losses at the gene ends were 6 bases for V and 11 bases for J; bases not matched to a gene: 10. In nucleotides, the CDR3 is TGTGCCAGCAGGACTAGCGGGGGAAACAATGAGCAGTACTTC. Protein sequence: CASRTSGGNNEQYF.

The rearrangement uses TRBV7-2 and TRBJ2-1; 16 bases match TRBD2. Germline CDR1 reads SGHTA; CDR2 reads FQGNSA. This CDR3 has 17 amino acids. Losses at the gene ends were 1 base for V and 5 bases for J; bases not matched to a gene: 2. CDR3 sequence: CASSLGGLAGGDNEQFF. The CDR3 nucleotides are TGTGCCAGCAGCTTAGGGGGACTAGCGGGAGGGGACAATGAGCAGTTCTTC. The variable domain in full, with the rest retrieved from reference TRBV7-2 and TRBJ2-1, is GAGVSQSPSNKVTEKGKDVELRCDPISGHTALYWYRQSLGQGLEFLIYFQGNSAPDKSGLPSDRFSAERTGGSVSTLTIQRTQQEDSAVYLCASSLGGLAGGDNEQFFGPGTRLTVL.

The chain joins TRBV6-6 to TRBJ2-6; weak D call: TRBD1 (5 bases). Germline lookup yields CDR1 MNHNY and CDR2 SVGAGI (reference sequence). The CDR3 is 16 amino acids. Trimming pared 3 bases from V and 2 bases from J, leaving 11 bases between. The CDR3 protein is CASSYLSGTGANVLTF. The CDR3 DNA reads as TGTGCCAGCAGTTATCTATCAGGGACTGGGGCCAACGTCCTGACTTTC.

The J gene is TRBJ2-1, the V gene TRBV9, with D uncertain. The CDR3 consists of 14 residues. CDR1 is SGDLS, CDR2 YYNGEE, per germline. Trimming took 3 bases from V and 9 from J, leaving 16 bases between them. CDR3 sequence reads: CASSARGQVGEQFF. CDR3 in DNA: TGTGCCAGCAGCGCAAGAGGCCAGGTCGGTGAGCAGTTCTTC.

In regard to this clonotype: Since no conserved phenylalanine or tryptophan closes the CDR3, a read error is the likely cause. V is TRBV29-1 and J is TRBJ2-3; no clear D gene. The CDR3 sequence is 11 residues long. Germline loops: CDR1 SQVTM, CDR2 ANQGSEA. V lost 3 bases and J 4 bases, leaving 5 bases between the germline ends. Here the CDR3 DNA reads TGCAGCGTTGAGATAGCAGATACGCAGTATATT. Translating gives CSVEIADTQYI.

This CDR3 reads CASRPHMTGKDGYTF. The CDR3 DNA follows: TGTGCCAGCAGACCCCACATGACAGGGAAAGACGGCTACACCTTC. The chain joins TRBV2 to TRBJ1-2; 7 nucleotides line up with TRBD1. Looked up from germline, CDR1 is SNHLY and CDR2 is FYNNEI. The CDR3 sequence is 15 residues long. Trimming took 6 bases from V and 8 from J; bases not matched to a gene: 15.

This chain connects TRBV29-1 to TRBJ2-5, with 7 nucleotides matching TRBD1. The CDR3 contains 13 residues. Looked up from germline, CDR1 is SQVTM and CDR2 is ANQGSEA. V trimming: 4 bases; J trimming: 5 bases; junction bases outside the gene matches: 7. The CDR3 region has the DNA TGCAGCGTTGCAAGGGGGCTGGGGGAGACCCAGTACTTC. Residues: CSVARGLGETQYF.

The chain recombines TRBV12-3 or TRBV12-4 with TRBJ2-7, with 12 bases matching TRBD2. V trimming: 2 bases; J trimming: 5 bases; junction bases outside the gene matches: 4. The CDR3 runs to 15 residues. The CDR3 DNA sequence: TGTGCCAGCAGTTTACCGACTAGCGGGAGAGACGAGCAGTACTTC. Translating gives CASSLPTSGRDEQYF.